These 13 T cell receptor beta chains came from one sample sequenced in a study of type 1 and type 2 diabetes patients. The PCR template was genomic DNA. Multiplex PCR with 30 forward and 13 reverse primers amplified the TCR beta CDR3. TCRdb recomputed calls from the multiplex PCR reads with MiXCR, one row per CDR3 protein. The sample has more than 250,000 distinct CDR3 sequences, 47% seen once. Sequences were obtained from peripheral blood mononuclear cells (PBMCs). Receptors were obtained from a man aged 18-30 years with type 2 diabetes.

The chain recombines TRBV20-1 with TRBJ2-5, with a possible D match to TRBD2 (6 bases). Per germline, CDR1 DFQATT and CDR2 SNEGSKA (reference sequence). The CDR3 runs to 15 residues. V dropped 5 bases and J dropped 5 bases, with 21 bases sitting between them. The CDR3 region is CSAGGVGGSGETQYF. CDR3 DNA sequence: TGCAGTGCTGGAGGGGTCGGTGGAAGTGGGGAGACCCAGTACTTC.

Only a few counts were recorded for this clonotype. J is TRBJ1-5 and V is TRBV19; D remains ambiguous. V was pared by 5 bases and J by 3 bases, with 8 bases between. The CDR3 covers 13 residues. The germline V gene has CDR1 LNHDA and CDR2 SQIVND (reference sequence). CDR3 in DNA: TGTGCCAGTAGTCCCGGGGTCAATCAGCCCCAGCATTTT. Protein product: CASSPGVNQPQHF.

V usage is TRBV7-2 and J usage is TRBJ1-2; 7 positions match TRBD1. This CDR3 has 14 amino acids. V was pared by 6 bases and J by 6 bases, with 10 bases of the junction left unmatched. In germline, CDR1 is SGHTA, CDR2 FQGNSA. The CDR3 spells CASSYVVTGDGYTF. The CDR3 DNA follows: TGTGCCAGCAGTTACGTTGTAACAGGGGATGGCTACACCTTC.

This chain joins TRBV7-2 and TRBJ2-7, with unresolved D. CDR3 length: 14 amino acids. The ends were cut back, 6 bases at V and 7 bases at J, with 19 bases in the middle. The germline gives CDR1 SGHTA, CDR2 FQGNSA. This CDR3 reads CASSLTGSMDEQYF. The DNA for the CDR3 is TGTGCCAGCAGTTTAACCGGGTCCATGGATGAGCAGTACTTC.

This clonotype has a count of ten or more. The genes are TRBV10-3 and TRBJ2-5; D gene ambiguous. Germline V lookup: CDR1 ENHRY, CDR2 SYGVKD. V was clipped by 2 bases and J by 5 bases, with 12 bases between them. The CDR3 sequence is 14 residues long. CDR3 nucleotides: TGTGCCATCAGTGAGCAGGAAGGGCGGGAGACCCAGTACTTC. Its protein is CAISEQEGRETQYF.

The CDR3 region has the DNA TGTGCCAGCAGTTTACACGGGAGCTCCTACAATGAGCAGTTCTTC. Protein: CASSLHGSSYNEQFF. The chain links TRBV12-3 or TRBV12-4 to TRBJ2-1; perhaps TRBD2 as D (6 bases). The CDR3 totals 15 residues. V gave up 2 bases and J gave up 0 bases, with 8 bases separating them.

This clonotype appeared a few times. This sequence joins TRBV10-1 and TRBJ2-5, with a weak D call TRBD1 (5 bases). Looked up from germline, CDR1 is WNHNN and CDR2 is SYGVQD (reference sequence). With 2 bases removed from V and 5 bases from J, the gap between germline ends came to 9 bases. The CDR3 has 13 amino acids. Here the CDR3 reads CASSEGARETQYF. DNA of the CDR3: TGCGCCAGCAGTGAGGGGGCTCGGGAGACCCAGTACTTC.

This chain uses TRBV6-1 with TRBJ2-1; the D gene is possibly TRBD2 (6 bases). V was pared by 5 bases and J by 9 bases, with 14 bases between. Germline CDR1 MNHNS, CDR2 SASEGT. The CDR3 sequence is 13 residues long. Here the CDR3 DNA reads TGTGCCAGCAGTTACTCGGCCGGGGGTGAGCAGTTCTTC. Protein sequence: CASSYSAGGEQFF.

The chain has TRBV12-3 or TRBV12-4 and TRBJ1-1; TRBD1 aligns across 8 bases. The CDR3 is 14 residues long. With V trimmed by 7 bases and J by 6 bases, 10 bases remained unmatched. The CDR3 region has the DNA TGTGCCAGCAACCCAGGGGGCCTAGTCGCTGAAGCTTTCTTT. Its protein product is CASNPGGLVAEAFF.

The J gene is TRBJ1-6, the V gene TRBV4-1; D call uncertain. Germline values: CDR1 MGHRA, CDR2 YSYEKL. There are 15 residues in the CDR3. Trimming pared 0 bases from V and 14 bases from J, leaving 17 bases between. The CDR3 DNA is TGCGCCAGCAGCCAAGATCCCGGATGGAGTAACTCCCTCCACTTT. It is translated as CASSQDPGWSNSLHF.

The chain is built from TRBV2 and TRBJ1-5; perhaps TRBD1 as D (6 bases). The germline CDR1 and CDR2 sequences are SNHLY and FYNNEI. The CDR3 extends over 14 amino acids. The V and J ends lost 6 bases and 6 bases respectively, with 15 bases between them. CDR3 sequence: CASRLGQTLQPQHF. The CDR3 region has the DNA TGTGCCAGCAGGCTCGGACAGACTCTTCAGCCCCAGCATTTT.

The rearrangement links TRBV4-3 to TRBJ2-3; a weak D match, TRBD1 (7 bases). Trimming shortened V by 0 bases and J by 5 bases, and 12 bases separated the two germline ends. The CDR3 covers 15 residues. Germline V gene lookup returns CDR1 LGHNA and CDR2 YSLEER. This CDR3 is CASSQESRGVDTQYF. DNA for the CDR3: TGCGCCAGCAGCCAAGAAAGCAGGGGGGTAGATACGCAGTATTTT.

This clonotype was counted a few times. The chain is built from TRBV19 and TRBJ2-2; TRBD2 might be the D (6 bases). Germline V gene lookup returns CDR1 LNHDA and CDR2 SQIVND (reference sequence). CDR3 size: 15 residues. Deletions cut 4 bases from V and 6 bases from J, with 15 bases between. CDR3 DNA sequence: TGTGCCAGTAGTACCGATGGGGGGATAGCCGGGGAGCTGTTTTTT. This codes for CASSTDGGIAGELFF.